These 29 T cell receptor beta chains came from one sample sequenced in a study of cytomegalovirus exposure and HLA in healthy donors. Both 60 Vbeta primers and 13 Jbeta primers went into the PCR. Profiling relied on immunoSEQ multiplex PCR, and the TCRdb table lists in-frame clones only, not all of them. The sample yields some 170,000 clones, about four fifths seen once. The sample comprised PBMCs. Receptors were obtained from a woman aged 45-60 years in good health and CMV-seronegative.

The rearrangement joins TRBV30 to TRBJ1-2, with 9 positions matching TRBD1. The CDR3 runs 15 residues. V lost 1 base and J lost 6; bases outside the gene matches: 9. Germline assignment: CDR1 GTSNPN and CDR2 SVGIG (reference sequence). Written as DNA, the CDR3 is TGTGCCTGGAGTGCCTCGACAGGGGGAAGTGATGGCTACACCTTC. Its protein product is CAWSASTGGSDGYTF.

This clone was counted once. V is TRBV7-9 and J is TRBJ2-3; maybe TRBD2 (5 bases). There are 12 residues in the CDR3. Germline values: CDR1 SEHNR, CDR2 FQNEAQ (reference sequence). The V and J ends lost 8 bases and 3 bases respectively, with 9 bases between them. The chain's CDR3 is CASGLGTDTQYF. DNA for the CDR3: TGTGCCAGCGGACTTGGGACAGATACGCAGTATTTT.

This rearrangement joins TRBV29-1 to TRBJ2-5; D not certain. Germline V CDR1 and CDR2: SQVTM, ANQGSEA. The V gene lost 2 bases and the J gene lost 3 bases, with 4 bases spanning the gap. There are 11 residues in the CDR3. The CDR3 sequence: CSVEIKETQYF. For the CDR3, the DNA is TGCAGCGTTGAAATTAAAGAGACCCAGTACTTC.

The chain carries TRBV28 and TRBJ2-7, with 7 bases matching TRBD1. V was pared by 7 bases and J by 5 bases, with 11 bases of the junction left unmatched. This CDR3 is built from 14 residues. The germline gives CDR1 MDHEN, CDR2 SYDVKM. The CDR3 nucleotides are TGTGCCAGCATTCCAGGGGGTTCTATCCACGAGCAGTACTTC. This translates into CASIPGGSIHEQYF. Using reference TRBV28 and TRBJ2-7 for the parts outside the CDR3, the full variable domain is DVKVTQSSRYLVKRTGEKVFLECVQDMDHENMFWYRQDPGLGLRLIYFSYDVKMKEKGDIPEGYSVSREKKERFSLILESASTNQTSMYLCASIPGGSIHEQYFGPGTRLTVT.

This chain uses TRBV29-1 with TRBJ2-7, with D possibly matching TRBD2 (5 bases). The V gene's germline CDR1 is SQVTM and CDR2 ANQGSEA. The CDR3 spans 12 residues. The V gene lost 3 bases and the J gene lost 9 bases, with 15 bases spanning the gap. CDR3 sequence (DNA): TGCAGCGTTGAGGTGGGAGCGCGATCGCAGTACTTC. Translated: CSVEVGARSQYF.

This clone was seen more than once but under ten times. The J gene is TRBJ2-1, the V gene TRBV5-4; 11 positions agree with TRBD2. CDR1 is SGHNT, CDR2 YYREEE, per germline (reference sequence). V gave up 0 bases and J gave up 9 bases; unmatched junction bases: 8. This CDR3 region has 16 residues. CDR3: CASSLAQGLAALEQFF. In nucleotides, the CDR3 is TGTGCCAGCAGCTTGGCCCAGGGACTAGCGGCCCTTGAGCAGTTCTTC.

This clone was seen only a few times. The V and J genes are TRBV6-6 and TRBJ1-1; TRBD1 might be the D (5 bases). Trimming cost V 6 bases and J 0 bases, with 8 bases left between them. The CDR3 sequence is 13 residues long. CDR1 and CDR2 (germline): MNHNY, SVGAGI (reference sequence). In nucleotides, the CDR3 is TGTGCCAGCAGGCGACAGTTGAACACTGAAGCTTTCTTT. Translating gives CASRRQLNTEAFF.

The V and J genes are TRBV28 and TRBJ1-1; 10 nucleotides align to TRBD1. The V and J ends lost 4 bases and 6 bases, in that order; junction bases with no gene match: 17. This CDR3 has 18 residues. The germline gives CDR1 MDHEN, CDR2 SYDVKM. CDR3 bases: TGTGCCAGCAGTTCACCCTCTGCCCTGGGACAGGGGTTCGCTGAAGCTTTCTTT. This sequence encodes CASSSPSALGQGFAEAFF.

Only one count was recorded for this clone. Written as DNA, the CDR3 is TGCGCCAGCAGCTCTGTCCCGGGACAATACAATGAGCAGTTCTTC. Encoded protein: CASSSVPGQYNEQFF. This chain links TRBV5-1 with TRBJ2-1; tentatively, D is TRBD1 (6 bases). Trimming cost V 3 bases and J 4 bases, with 14 bases left between them. Per the germline V gene, CDR1 is SGHRS and CDR2 is YFSETQ. The CDR3 loop spans 15 amino acids.

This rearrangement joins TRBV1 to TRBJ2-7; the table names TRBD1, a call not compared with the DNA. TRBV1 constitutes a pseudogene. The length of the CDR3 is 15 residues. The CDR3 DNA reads TGCACCAGCAGCCAAGGGACAGGGGTTCGGTACGAGCAGTACTTC. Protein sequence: CTSSQGTGVRYEQYF.

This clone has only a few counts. In nucleotides, the CDR3 is TGTGCCAGCAGCTTGCGGGGCTATGGCTACACCTTC. This translates into CASSLRGYGYTF. This sequence joins TRBV5-8 and TRBJ1-2, with no clear D. The CDR3 covers 12 residues. The V gene lost 1 base and the J gene lost 4 bases, with 5 bases spanning the gap. Per germline, CDR1 SGHTS and CDR2 YDEGEE.

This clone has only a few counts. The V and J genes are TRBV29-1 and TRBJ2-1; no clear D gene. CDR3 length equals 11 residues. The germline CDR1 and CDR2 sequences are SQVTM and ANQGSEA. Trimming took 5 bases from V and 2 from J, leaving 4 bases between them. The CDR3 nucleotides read TGCAGCGTTCCAGCCTACAATGAGCAGTTCTTC. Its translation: CSVPAYNEQFF.

CDR3: CASSTTGVGNSPLHF. The CDR3 bases are TGTGCCAGTAGTACGACAGGGGTAGGGAATTCACCCCTCCACTTT. J is TRBJ1-6 and V is TRBV19; TRBD1 matches at 8 bases. CDR3 size: 15 residues. Germline trimming cut 4 bases from V and 7 bases from J; bases unmatched to any gene: 6. In germline, CDR1 is LNHDA, CDR2 SQIVND (reference sequence). Using reference TRBV19 and TRBJ1-6 for the parts outside the CDR3, the full variable domain is DGGITQSPKYLFRKEGQNVTLSCEQNLNHDAMYWYRQDPGQGLRLIYYSQIVNDFQKGDIAEGYSVSREKKESFPLTVTSAQKNPTAFYLCASSTTGVGNSPLHFGNGTRLTVT.

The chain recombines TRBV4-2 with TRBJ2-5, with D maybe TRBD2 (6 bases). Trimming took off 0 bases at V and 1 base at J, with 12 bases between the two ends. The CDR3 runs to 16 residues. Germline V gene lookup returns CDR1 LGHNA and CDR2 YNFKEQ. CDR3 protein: CASSQEGGSGQETQYF. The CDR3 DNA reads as TGTGCCAGCAGCCAAGAGGGGGGTAGCGGCCAAGAGACCCAGTACTTC.

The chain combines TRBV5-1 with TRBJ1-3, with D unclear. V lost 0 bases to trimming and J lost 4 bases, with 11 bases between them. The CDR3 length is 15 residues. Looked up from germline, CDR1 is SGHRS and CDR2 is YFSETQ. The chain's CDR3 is CASSLAQDSGNTIYF. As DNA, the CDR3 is TGCGCCAGCAGCTTGGCCCAAGATAGCGGAAACACCATATATTTT.

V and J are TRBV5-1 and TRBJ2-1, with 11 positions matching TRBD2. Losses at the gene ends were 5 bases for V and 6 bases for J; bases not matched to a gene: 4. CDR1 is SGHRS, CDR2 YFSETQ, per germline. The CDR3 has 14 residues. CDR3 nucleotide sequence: TGCGCCAGCAGGGGACTAGCGGACATCAATGAGCAGTTCTTC. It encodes CASRGLADINEQFF.

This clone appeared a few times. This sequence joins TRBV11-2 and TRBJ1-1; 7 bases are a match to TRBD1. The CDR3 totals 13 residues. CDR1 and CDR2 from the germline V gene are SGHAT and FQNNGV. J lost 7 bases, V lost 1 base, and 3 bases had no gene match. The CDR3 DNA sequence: TGTGCCAGCAGCTTAGGACAGGGACGTGAAGCTTTCTTT. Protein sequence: CASSLGQGREAFF.

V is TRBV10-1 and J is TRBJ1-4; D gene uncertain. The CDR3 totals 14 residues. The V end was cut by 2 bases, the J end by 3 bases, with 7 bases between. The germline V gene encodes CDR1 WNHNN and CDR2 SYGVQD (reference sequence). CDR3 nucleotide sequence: TGCGCCAGCAGTGAGGTTACAGCTAATGAAAAACTGTTTTTT. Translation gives CASSEVTANEKLFF.

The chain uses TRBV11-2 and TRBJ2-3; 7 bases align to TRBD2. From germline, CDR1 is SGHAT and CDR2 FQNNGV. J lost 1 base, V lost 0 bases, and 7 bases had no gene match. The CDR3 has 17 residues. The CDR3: CASSLDLASGGTDTQYF. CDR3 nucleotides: TGTGCCAGCAGCTTAGATCTGGCTAGCGGAGGCACAGATACGCAGTATTTT.

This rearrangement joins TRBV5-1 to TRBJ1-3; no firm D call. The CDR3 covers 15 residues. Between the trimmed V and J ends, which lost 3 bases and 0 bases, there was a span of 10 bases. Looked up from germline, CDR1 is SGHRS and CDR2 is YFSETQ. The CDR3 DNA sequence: TGCGCCAGCAGCTCGGACGGGAACTCTGGAAACACCATATATTTT. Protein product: CASSSDGNSGNTIYF.

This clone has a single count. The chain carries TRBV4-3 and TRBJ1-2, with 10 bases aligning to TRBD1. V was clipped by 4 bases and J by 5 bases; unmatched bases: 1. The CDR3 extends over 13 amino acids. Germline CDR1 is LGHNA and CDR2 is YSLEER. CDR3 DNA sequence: TGCGCCAGCAGCCCGGGACAGGGGTATGGCTACACCTTC. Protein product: CASSPGQGYGYTF.

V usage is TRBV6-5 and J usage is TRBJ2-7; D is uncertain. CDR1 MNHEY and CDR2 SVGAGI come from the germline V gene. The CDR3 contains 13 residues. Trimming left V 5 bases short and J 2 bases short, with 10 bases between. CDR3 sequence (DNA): TGTGCCAGCAGTGGTAGTCGTACCTACGAGCAGTACTTC. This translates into CASSGSRTYEQYF.

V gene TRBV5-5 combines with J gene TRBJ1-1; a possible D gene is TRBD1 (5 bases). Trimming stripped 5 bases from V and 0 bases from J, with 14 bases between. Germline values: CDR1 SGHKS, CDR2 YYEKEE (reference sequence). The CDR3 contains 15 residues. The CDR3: CASSRGGSMNTEAFF. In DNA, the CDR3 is TGTGCCAGCAGTCGGGGGGGATCCATGAACACTGAAGCTTTCTTT.

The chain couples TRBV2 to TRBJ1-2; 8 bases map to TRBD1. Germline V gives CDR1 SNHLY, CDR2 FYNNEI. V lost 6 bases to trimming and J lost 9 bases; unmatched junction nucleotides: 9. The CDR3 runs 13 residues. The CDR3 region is CASRGQAGGRYTF. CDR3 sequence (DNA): TGTGCCAGCAGGGGACAGGCAGGGGGTCGCTACACCTTC.

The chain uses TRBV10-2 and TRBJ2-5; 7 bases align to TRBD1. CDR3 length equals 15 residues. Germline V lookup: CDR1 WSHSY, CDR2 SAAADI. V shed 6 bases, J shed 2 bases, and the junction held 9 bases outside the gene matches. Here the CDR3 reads CASRRTGTEQETQYF. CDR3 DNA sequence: TGCGCCAGCAGACGTACCGGGACAGAGCAAGAGACCCAGTACTTC.

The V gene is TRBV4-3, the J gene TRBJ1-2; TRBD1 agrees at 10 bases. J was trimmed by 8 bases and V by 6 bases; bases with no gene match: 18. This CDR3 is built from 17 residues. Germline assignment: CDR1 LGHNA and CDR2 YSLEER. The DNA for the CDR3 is TGCGCCAGCAGTCCTAGGACAGGGGGACCTAGTCCGGGAGGCTACACCTTC. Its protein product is CASSPRTGGPSPGGYTF.

The CDR3 DNA reads TGTGCCAGCAGTCCACTGGGACAGGGGCTGAACTATGGCTACACCTTC. Its translation: CASSPLGQGLNYGYTF. V and J are TRBV27 and TRBJ1-2; 10 nucleotides agree with TRBD1. CDR1 is MNHEY, CDR2 SMNVEV, per germline (reference sequence). The J segment lost 2 bases and the V segment lost 5 bases, leaving 8 bases of the junction unmatched. This CDR3 contains 16 residues.

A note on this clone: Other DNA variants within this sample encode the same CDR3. CDR3 amino acids: CAETPREGHQPQHF. DNA for the CDR3: TGTGCCGAGACCCCCAGGGAGGGTCATCAGCCCCAGCATTTT. This chain joins TRBV2 and TRBJ1-5, with D possibly matching TRBD1 (5 bases). The germline gives CDR1 SNHLY, CDR2 FYNNEI. This CDR3 comprises 14 residues. V lost 11 bases and J lost 5, with 19 bases in between. The variable domain in full, completed from reference TRBV2 and TRBJ1-5, reads EPEVTQTPSHQVTQMGQEVILRCVPISNHLYFYWYRQILGQKVEFLVSFYNNEISEKSEIFDDQFSVERPDGSNFTLKIRSTKLEDSAMYFCAETPREGHQPQHFGDGTRLSIL.

The CDR3 DNA reads as TGTGCCAGCAGTAGGGATATGCGGTGGGGGGACTATGGCTACACCTTC. Translating it yields CASSRDMRWGDYGYTF. V usage is TRBV28 and J usage is TRBJ1-2, with D perhaps TRBD1 (5 bases). V gave up 5 bases and J gave up 3 bases, with 19 bases separating them. CDR3 length: 16 amino acids. Germline loops: CDR1 MDHEN, CDR2 SYDVKM.